The present entry profiles one T cell receptor beta chain with its context. This specimen comes from a study of blood T cell repertoires in COVID-19. Background on the study: PBMCs, B-cell-depleted T cells, or T cells were the source of the cDNA or gDNA that made up the material.

Profiled with immunoSEQ multiplex PCR; TCRdb holds only in-frame clones, not every one. This sample carries fewer than 200,000 clones, roughly 70% of them seen once, and the ten largest clones take about 3%. V dropped 0 bases and J dropped 5; count of bases not matched to a gene: 8. CDR3 length: 16 residues. The V gene's germline CDR1 is SGDLS and CDR2 YYNGEE. Sample: peripheral blood. The sequence was collected from an elderly woman with acute or convalescent COVID-19. The genes are TRBV9 and TRBJ1-1, with 9 bases identical to TRBD1. CDR3 DNA: TGTGCCAGCAGCGTAGCACAGGGGGCGCGGAGGACTGAAGCTTTCTTT. Translation: CASSVAQGARRTEAFF.